The clone carrying this TCR beta chain was counted at least ten times. As yet, its antigen is unknown. CDR3 length: 12 amino acids. Germline CDR1 reads DFQATT; CDR2 reads SNEGSKA (reference sequence). With 5 bases removed from V and 6 bases from J, the gap between germline ends came to 13 bases. The source of the sample is a study of human T cells and chemical hapten exposure. On the study more broadly: Diphenylcyclopropenone doses were given weekly to the scalps of patients across the roughly 22-week study. Affected patients, primarily female, had alopecia areata, totalis or universalis.

Individual cDNA molecules each carried unique molecular identifiers attached by the library. MiXCR was run by TCRdb on the RACE reads, yielding one entry per CDR3 protein. The data contain about 52,000 distinct CDR3 sequences, 9.9% of them singletons. This sample's time point: patch test 3, about 24 weeks after DPC sensitization. The treatment was: therapeutic diphenylcyclopropenone sensitization with weekly scalp DPC. Study outcomes and limitations: Compared with pre-sensitization or healthy control sets, expanded TCRs clustered more.

The V and J genes are TRBV20-1 and TRBJ2-5; the D gene could be TRBD1 or TRBD2 (5 bases each). The input for sequencing was whole blood, taken in connection with sensitization to the hapten diphenylcyclopropenone (DPC). The sequence came from a woman in her forties with alopecia areata. Some clones in this sample may be carry-over from other donors' samples. CDR3 sequence: CSAFSGAQTQYF. DNA of the CDR3: TGCAGTGCTTTCTCCGGGGCGCAGACCCAGTACTTC.